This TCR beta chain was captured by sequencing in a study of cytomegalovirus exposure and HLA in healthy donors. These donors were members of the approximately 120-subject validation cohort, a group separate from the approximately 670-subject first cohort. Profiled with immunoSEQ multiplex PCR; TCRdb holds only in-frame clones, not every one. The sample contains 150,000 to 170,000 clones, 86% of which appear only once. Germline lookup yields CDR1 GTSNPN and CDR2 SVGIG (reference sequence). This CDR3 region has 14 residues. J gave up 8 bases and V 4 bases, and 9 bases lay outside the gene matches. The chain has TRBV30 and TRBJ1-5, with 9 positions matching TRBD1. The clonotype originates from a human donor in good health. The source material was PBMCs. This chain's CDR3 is CAWTATGGAEPQHF. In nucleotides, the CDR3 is TGTGCCTGGACCGCGACAGGGGGTGCGGAGCCCCAGCATTTT.